These 25 T cell receptor beta chains were all obtained from the same sample, sequenced in a study of blood T cell repertoires in COVID-19. Repertoires were generated with immunoSEQ multiplex PCR, while TCRdb's copy carries only in-frame clones and drops some. The table includes more than 200,000 clones, approximately 86% detected once. Source material: PBMCs or T cells enriched from blood (not recorded which). These receptors originate from a woman in her 30s with acute COVID-19.

This clone occurred a few times. This rearrangement joins TRBV7-2 to TRBJ2-1; 10 bases are a match to TRBD2. This CDR3 comprises 15 residues. Per the germline V gene, CDR1 is SGHTA and CDR2 is FQGNSA. V lost 5 bases and J lost 7; bases outside the gene matches: 8. The CDR3 protein is CASSQVASGGNEQFF. For the CDR3, the DNA is TGTGCCAGCAGCCAGGTGGCTAGCGGGGGAAATGAGCAGTTCTTC.

A few counts support this clone. Without the conserved terminal phenylalanine or tryptophan, this CDR3 likely stems from a read error. Because the CDR3's place on the DNA is in doubt, the DNA is left out and the CDR3 is given as listed by TCRdb. This chain joins TRBV5-3 and TRBJ1-5; the table gives TRBD1 as D, unverified against the DNA. TRBV5-3 carries the ORF label, with uncertain function. Counting both end residues, the CDR3 totals 13 amino acids. The CDR3 sequence is CARSLARDIDAMG.

This clone was observed once. The CDR3 sequence is CASSPTKNTEAFF. The DNA of the CDR3 is TGTGCCAGCAGCCCCACAAAGAACACTGAAGCTTTCTTT. V usage is TRBV7-2 and J usage is TRBJ1-1; D call uncertain. The CDR3 has 13 amino acids. Germline CDR1 is SGHTA and CDR2 is FQGNSA. The V gene lost 5 bases and the J gene lost 1 base, with 8 bases spanning the gap.

This chain uses TRBV6-2 or TRBV6-3 with TRBJ2-2; D possibly corresponds to TRBD2 (5 bases). Germline V CDR1 and CDR2: MNHEY, SVGEGT. The length of the CDR3 is 15 residues. V was clipped by 2 bases and J by 4 bases, with 11 bases between them. In DNA, the CDR3 is TGTGCCAGCAGTTACGGCCTAGCCCTCACCGGGGAGCTGTTTTTT. Protein sequence: CASSYGLALTGELFF.

The chain has TRBV18 and TRBJ1-4; 7 bases match TRBD1. The CDR3 totals 14 residues. Germline lookup yields CDR1 KGHSH and CDR2 LQKENI. V lost 3 bases and J lost 5; bases outside the gene matches: 3. CDR3 residues: CASSPTGLNEKLFF. CDR3 nucleotides: TGTGCCAGCTCACCGACAGGGCTAAATGAAAAACTGTTTTTT.

The V call is TRBV14, the J call TRBJ2-3; unclear D gene. Trimming shortened V by 3 bases and J by 2 bases, and 18 bases separated the two germline ends. Germline assignment: CDR1 SGHDN and CDR2 FVKESK. The length of the CDR3 is 17 residues. DNA of the CDR3: TGTGCCAGCAGCCATCCAACCCCCGAAAGCTTCACAGATACGCAGTATTTT. Translating gives CASSHPTPESFTDTQYF.

This chain links TRBV29-1 with TRBJ1-1; 8 bases match TRBD1. The CDR3 runs to 12 residues. J gave up 7 bases and V 4 bases, and 5 bases lay outside the gene matches. Germline CDR1 and CDR2: SQVTM and ANQGSEA. The CDR3 loop is CSVVTGVGEAFF. The CDR3 DNA sequence: TGCAGCGTTGTGACAGGGGTCGGTGAAGCTTTCTTT.

The rearrangement joins TRBV19 to TRBJ2-1; D gene ambiguous. The CDR3 contains 13 residues. V was clipped by 3 bases and J by 6 bases, with 9 bases between them. Germline V lookup: CDR1 LNHDA, CDR2 SQIVND (reference sequence). CDR3 DNA sequence: TGTGCCAGTAGTATCACGGGTGGCAATGAGCAGTTCTTC. This gives the protein CASSITGGNEQFF.

The V call is TRBV28, the J call TRBJ2-1; possible D gene TRBD2, 5 bases. The ends were cut back, 3 bases at V and 8 bases at J, with 20 bases in the middle. CDR3 length equals 16 residues. Looked up from germline, CDR1 is MDHEN and CDR2 is SYDVKM. CDR3 DNA sequence: TGTGCCAGCAGTTTTTCCCCCTTCACTAGAAATGATGAGCAGTTCTTC. Encoded protein: CASSFSPFTRNDEQFF.

J is TRBJ2-1 and V is TRBV2; 9 bases fit TRBD2. The V segment lost 8 bases and the J segment 0 bases; nucleotides outside the gene matches: 11. This CDR3 is built from 17 residues. The germline CDR1 and CDR2 sequences are SNHLY and FYNNEI. The CDR3 bases are TGTGCCAGCGCGGGGGGGCGGTTCCCGAGCTCCTACAATGAGCAGTTCTTC. Encoded protein: CASAGGRFPSSYNEQFF.

This chain joins TRBV2 and TRBJ1-2; TRBD1 aligns across 7 bases. This CDR3 is 13 amino acids long. J gave up 4 bases and V 4 bases, and 3 bases lay outside the gene matches. Germline CDR1 is SNHLY and CDR2 is FYNNEI. The CDR3 here is CASSGQGGYGYTF. DNA of the CDR3: TGTGCCAGCAGTGGACAGGGAGGCTATGGCTACACCTTC.

The V and J genes are TRBV4-2 and TRBJ2-1; 7 bases align to TRBD2. Per germline, CDR1 LGHNA and CDR2 YNFKEQ. This CDR3 has 15 amino acids. The ends lost 1 base at V and 6 bases at J; junction bases unmatched: 6. CDR3: CASSQAGGPTNEQFF. The CDR3 bases are TGTGCCAGCAGCCAAGCGGGGGGTCCCACCAATGAGCAGTTCTTC.

The rearrangement links TRBV6-5 to TRBJ2-5; perhaps TRBD2 as D (6 bases). V was trimmed by 6 bases and J by 5 bases, leaving 13 bases between them. This CDR3 is built from 13 residues. Per the germline V gene, CDR1 is MNHEY and CDR2 is SVGAGI. DNA of the CDR3: TGTGCCAGCAGGGTCGGCGGAGGGGAGACCCAGTACTTC. It yields the protein CASRVGGGETQYF.

The CDR3 bases are TGTGCCAGCAGTCACCATACATCTGAAGCTTTCTTT. Translating it yields CASSHHTSEAFF. This sequence joins TRBV6-6 and TRBJ1-1; D not resolved. Germline V gives CDR1 MNHNY, CDR2 SVGAGI (reference sequence). V dropped 5 bases and J dropped 6 bases, with 10 bases sitting between them. The CDR3 runs 12 residues.

The gene calls are TRBV6-5 and TRBJ2-1; perhaps TRBD2 as D (5 bases). Germline CDR1 is MNHEY and CDR2 is SVGAGI. V was cut by 8 bases and J by 10 bases, with 15 bases left in between. The CDR3 spans 12 residues. CDR3: CASSPIPGEQFF. Written as DNA, the CDR3 is TGTGCCAGCTCACCGATACCGGGGGAGCAGTTCTTC.

V is TRBV3-1 (or the pseudogene TRBV3-2) and J is TRBJ2-7, with D unclear. Germline V CDR1 and CDR2: LGHDT, YNNKEL (reference sequence). The germline V and J ends were trimmed by 2 bases and 5 bases, with 10 bases remaining between them. This CDR3 comprises 13 residues. The CDR3 nucleotides read TGTGCCAGCAGCCAACCCCCCGTCGACGAGCAGTACTTC. It specifies CASSQPPVDEQYF.

V gene TRBV19 combines with J gene TRBJ1-1; 8 bases are a match to TRBD1. Germline trimming cut 3 bases from V and 5 bases from J; bases unmatched to any gene: 5. The CDR3 sequence is 14 residues long. Germline values: CDR1 LNHDA, CDR2 SQIVND (reference sequence). The CDR3 nucleotides read TGTGCCAGTAGTATTGACAGGGGCTCAACTGAAGCTTTCTTT. It codes for CASSIDRGSTEAFF. Full variable domain (outside the CDR3, taken from reference TRBV19 and TRBJ1-1): DGGITQSPKYLFRKEGQNVTLSCEQNLNHDAMYWYRQDPGQGLRLIYYSQIVNDFQKGDIAEGYSVSREKKESFPLTVTSAQKNPTAFYLCASSIDRGSTEAFFGQGTRLTVV.

The V and J genes are TRBV5-1 and TRBJ1-1; 7 bases are a match to TRBD1. The CDR3 has 16 amino acids. The V gene's germline CDR1 is SGHRS and CDR2 YFSETQ. Trimming took 4 bases from V and 1 from J; bases not matched to a gene: 10. As DNA, the CDR3 is TGCGCCAGCAGCCCAACGGGACAGAGCACGAACACTGAAGCTTTCTTT. Its protein is CASSPTGQSTNTEAFF.

This chain joins TRBV20-1 and TRBJ1-1; D gene unclear. CDR1 DFQATT and CDR2 SNEGSKA come from the germline V gene (reference sequence). The germline V and J ends were trimmed by 6 bases and 1 base, with 6 bases remaining between them. CDR3 size: 11 residues. CDR3 in amino acids: CSARGNTEAFF. As DNA, the CDR3 is TGCAGTGCGCGGGGGAACACTGAAGCTTTCTTT.

The chain combines TRBV2 with TRBJ1-3; 8 bases are shared with TRBD1. Germline values: CDR1 SNHLY, CDR2 FYNNEI. This CDR3 comprises 13 residues. V was clipped by 10 bases and J by 2 bases; unmatched bases: 4. The CDR3 DNA reads as TGTGCCACCCGGGACAGGACTGGAAACACCATATATTTT. Translation: CATRDRTGNTIYF.

This chain joins TRBV19 and TRBJ1-4, with no clear D. Trimming took 5 bases from V and 4 from J, leaving 14 bases between them. Germline V gene lookup returns CDR1 LNHDA and CDR2 SQIVND (reference sequence). CDR3 length: 15 amino acids. The chain's CDR3 is CASSAPQSLNEKLFF. The CDR3 coding sequence is TGTGCCAGTAGTGCTCCTCAATCACTTAATGAAAAACTGTTTTTT.

This chain links TRBV5-1 with TRBJ2-7; the D gene is possibly TRBD1 (5 bases). Trimming pared 1 base from V and 4 bases from J, leaving 9 bases between. The length of the CDR3 is 13 residues. Germline CDR1 reads SGHRS; CDR2 reads YFSETQ. Written as DNA, the CDR3 is TGCGCCAGCAGCTTGACAGGCGTATACGAGCAGTACTTC. This codes for CASSLTGVYEQYF. Using reference TRBV5-1 and TRBJ2-7 for the parts outside the CDR3, the full variable domain is KAGVTQTPRYLIKTRGQQVTLSCSPISGHRSVSWYQQTPGQGLQFLFEYFSETQRNKGNFPGRFSGRQFSNSRSEMNVSTLELGDSALYLCASSLTGVYEQYFGPGTRLTVT.

V gene TRBV28 combines with J gene TRBJ2-7, with 9 bases lining up with TRBD1. The germline CDR1 and CDR2 sequences are MDHEN and SYDVKM. The V segment lost 3 bases and the J segment 9 bases; nucleotides outside the gene matches: 9. This CDR3 comprises 14 residues. DNA for the CDR3: TGTGCCAGCAGTTTTCGAGGGACAGGGAGGGCGCAGTACTTC. It encodes CASSFRGTGRAQYF.

A few counts support this clone. The J gene is TRBJ2-3, the V gene TRBV9, with TRBD2 matching 12 bases. The CDR3 covers 15 residues. In germline, CDR1 is SGDLS, CDR2 YYNGEE. The trim removed 3 bases at V and 5 bases at J, leaving 4 bases unmatched. CDR3 protein: CASSAMGLAGDTQYF. The CDR3 bases are TGTGCCAGCAGCGCGATGGGACTAGCGGGAGATACGCAGTATTTT.

This chain joins TRBV12-5 and TRBJ2-5; maybe TRBD2 (6 bases). V was pared by 2 bases and J by 4 bases, with 11 bases between. The CDR3 loop spans 14 amino acids. Germline V CDR1 and CDR2: LGHNT, FRNRAP. As DNA, the CDR3 is TGTGCTAGTGGTTTGCCCCTCGGGGGAGAGACCCAGTACTTC. Translation: CASGLPLGGETQYF.